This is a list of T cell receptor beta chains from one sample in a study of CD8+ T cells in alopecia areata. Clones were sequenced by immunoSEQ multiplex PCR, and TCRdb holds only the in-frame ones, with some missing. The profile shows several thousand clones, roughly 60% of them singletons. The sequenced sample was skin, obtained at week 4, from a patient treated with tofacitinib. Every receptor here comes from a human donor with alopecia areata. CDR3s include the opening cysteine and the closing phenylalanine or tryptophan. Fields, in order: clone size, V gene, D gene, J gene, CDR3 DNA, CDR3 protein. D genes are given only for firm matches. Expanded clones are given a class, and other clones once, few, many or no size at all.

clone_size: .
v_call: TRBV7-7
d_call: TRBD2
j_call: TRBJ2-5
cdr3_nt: TGTGCTAGCAGCCCCATCCAGGGAGGGCAAGAGACCCAGTACTTC
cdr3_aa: CASSPIQGGQETQYF

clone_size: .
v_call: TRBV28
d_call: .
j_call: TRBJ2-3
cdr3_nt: TGTGCCAGCAGTTCCCTCGGCGCAAGCACAGATACGCAGTATTTT
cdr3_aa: CASSSLGASTDTQYF

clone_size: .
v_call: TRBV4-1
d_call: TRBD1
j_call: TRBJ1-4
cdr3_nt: TGCGCCAGCAGTCAAACCGGGACAGGCAATAATGAAAAACTGTTTTTT
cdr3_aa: CASSQTGTGNNEKLFF

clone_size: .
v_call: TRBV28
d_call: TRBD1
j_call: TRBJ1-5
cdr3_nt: TGTGCCAGCACAGGGGGCGCTTCCCTCAATCAGCCCCAGCATTTT
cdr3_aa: CASTGGASLNQPQHF

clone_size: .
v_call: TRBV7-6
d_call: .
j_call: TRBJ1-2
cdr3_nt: TGTGCCAGCAGCCCAGGGGCCGGGGGGTACTATGGCTACACCTTC
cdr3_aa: CASSPGAGGYYGYTF

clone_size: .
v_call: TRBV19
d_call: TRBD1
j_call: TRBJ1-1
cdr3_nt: TGTGCCAGTAGTCAGGGGGCATACACTGAAGCTTTCTTT
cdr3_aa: CASSQGAYTEAFF

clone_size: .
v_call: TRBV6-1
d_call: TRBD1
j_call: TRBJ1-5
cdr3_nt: TGTGCCAGCAGTGAAACAGGGGGTGTCGGTCAGCCCCAGCATTTT
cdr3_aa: CASSETGGVGQPQHF

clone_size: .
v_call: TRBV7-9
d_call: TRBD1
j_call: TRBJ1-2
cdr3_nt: TGTGCCAGCAGCCTCGACAGGGGGACGGGCTATGGCTACACCTTC
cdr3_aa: CASSLDRGTGYGYTF

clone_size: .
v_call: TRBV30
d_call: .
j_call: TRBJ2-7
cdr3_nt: TGTGCCTGGAGTGCGACCTACGAGCAGTACTTC
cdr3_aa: CAWSATYEQYF

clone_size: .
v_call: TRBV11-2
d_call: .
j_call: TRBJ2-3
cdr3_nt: TGTGCCAGCAGCTTAGGACGCGGGACTAGCACAGATACGCAGTATTTT
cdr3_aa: CASSLGRGTSTDTQYF

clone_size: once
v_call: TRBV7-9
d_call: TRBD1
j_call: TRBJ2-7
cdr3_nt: TGTGCCAGCAGCTCCACCCCGGACAGGAGCTCCTACGAGCAGTACTTC
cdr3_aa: CASSSTPDRSSYEQYF

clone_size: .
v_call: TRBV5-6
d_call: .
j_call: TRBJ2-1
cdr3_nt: TGTGCCAGCAGCTTTGTTCCCCACCTCAGCTCCTACAATGAGCAGTTCTTC
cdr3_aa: CASSFVPHLSSYNEQFF

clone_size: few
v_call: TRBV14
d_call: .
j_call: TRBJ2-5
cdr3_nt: TGTGCCAGCAGCTTTGGGAGCGGGACCCAGTACTTC
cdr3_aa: CASSFGSGTQYF

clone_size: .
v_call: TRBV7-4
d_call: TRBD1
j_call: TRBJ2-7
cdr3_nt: TGTGCCAGCAGCCCCCGACAGGGGTGGGCATTCTACGAGCAGTACTTC
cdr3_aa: CASSPRQGWAFYEQYF

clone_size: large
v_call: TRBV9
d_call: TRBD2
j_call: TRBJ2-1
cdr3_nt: TGTGCCAGCAGCCCCTGGACTAGCGGGAGGCAGGGGCAGTTCTTC
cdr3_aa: CASSPWTSGRQGQFF

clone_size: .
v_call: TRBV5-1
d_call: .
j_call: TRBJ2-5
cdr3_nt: TGCGCCAGCAGCTTGGAAGAGACCCAGTACTTC
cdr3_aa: CASSLEETQYF

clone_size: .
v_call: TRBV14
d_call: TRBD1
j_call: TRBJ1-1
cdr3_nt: TGTGCCAGCAGCCAGACAGGGGACACTGAAGCTTTCTTT
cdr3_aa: CASSQTGDTEAFF

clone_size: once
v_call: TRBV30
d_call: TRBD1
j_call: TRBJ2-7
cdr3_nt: TGTGCCTGGAAGTGGGGGGGACAGGGAAGGAACGAGCAGTACTTC
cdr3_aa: CAWKWGGQGRNEQYF

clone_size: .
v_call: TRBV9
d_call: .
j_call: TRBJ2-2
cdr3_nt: TGTGCCAGCAGCCCTAGGGGGGGGGCGGACACCGGGGAGCTGTTTTTT
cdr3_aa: CASSPRGGADTGELFF

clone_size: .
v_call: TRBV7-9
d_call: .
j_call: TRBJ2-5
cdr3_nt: TGTGCCAGCAGCTTTACCGAGGTCCAAGAGACCCAGTACTTC
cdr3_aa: CASSFTEVQETQYF

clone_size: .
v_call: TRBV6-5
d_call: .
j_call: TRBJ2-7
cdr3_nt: TGTGCCAGCAGTCCTCGAAGGGGGGGGGACGAGCAGTACTTC
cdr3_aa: CASSPRRGGDEQYF

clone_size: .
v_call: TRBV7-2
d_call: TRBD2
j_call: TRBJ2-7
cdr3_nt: TGTGCCAGCAGCTTAGCCATAGTAGGGCGGGAGCGGATATACGAGCAGTACTTC
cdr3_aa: CASSLAIVGRERIYEQYF